This paragraph reports one TCR beta chain. Which antigen it targets is not known. Base qualities were left out, and no much larger clone turns up one base away. TCRbeta CDR3 regions were amplified from genomic DNA using the immunoSEQ Assay, a bias-controlled multiplex PCR. In the original analysis: Within the assay, amplification of reference gene primers was used to estimate how many nucleated cells each sample contained. To quantify the absolute abundance of each unique TCRbeta CDR3 rearrangement, sequence reads were collapsed and filtered. For each sample, productive Simpson clonality was calculated as the square root of Simpson's diversity index over productive rearrangements. Drawn from immuneACCESS, this table holds only the in-frame rearrangements with V and J called that TCRdb kept. Clones are partly lost; checked studies trace under half to an unresolved V gene and leave the rest unexplained. V, J and clone size are those of that table, while D and trimming were read from the DNA. This sample lists roughly 210,000 clones; approximately 90% were detected once. The top ten clones comprise over 1.5% of the sample.

The germline V gene (reference sequence) specifies LNHDA as CDR1 and SQIVND as CDR2. Trimming costs V 5 bases and J 1 base, and their ends lie 14 bases apart. The CDR3 has 15 amino acids, counting the end cysteine and phenylalanine. CDR3 DNA is the only sequence kept; it has 45 bases, read in frame from the first base. This entry is derived from a study of blood T cell repertoires in COVID-19 (dated by TCRdb to about 2020). Study-wide context: Samples from collaborators originated in the United States, Italy and Spain and spanned both the acute and convalescent phases of COVID-19. The prospective study material was composed of cDNA or gDNA derived from T cells, B-cell-depleted T cells, or PBMCs. Deeply sampled blood TCRbeta repertoires from subjects exposed to, actively infected with, or recovered from COVID-19 were included in the dataset. The repertoires were released in a freely available public database intended as a resource for research on the immune response to SARS-CoV-2. Samples were obtained from the ongoing ImmuneRACE study (first 160 participants) and from about 1,300 subjects provided by 6 global collaborators. Nearly every sample came with metadata listing a de-identified subject ID, COVID-19 status, age in years and sex. Where HLA class I and class II types were available, the types were taken from metadata supplied by the sample provider, not from assay-based typing. General findings and caveats noted by the study authors: Clinical and demographic metadata were provided uncurated, with the amount varying by source and participant.

The collaborating institutions used their own protocols to collect whole blood in K2EDTA tubes. For TCRbeta analysis, collaborators shipped samples as frozen whole blood, isolated PBMCs, or DNA extracted from either of those sample types. The chain was built from TRBV19 and TRBJ2-5; TRBD1 could be the D gene, as 5 bases match. Sample: peripheral blood. This clonotype originated in a man between 70 and 80 years old with acute or convalescent COVID-19. The bases are TGTGCCAGTAGTCCCGCATTGGGGCGCCAAGAGACCCAGTACTTC. This yields the protein CASSPALGRQETQYF.